The rows below give T cell receptor beta chains drawn from one sample of a study of cytomegalovirus exposure and HLA in healthy donors. Libraries were prepared by immunoSEQ multiplex PCR; TCRdb keeps only in-frame clonotypes and omits some of them. Counted here are 100,000 or so clones, more than 85% occurring once; the ten biggest clones make up approximately 6.3%. The specimen was PBMCs. The source of these receptors is a man between 18 and 29 years old in good health and CMV-seropositive. Each CDR3 is given without its conserved first and last residue. The order of the fields is V gene, J gene, D gene, CDR3 protein. D genes are given only for firm matches.

TRBV28	TRBJ1-5	.	ASSSSIRGNQPQH
TRBV29-1	TRBJ2-1	TRBD2	SVERELLGFEQF
TRBV5-1	TRBJ1-1	.	ASSFQGYVNTEAF
TRBV4-3	TRBJ2-7	TRBD1	ASSQARHLWTGSHEQY
TRBV10-3	TRBJ1-5	.	AISQGQNQPQH
TRBV28	TRBJ2-5	.	ASSLERRERETQY
TRBV13	TRBJ1-2	.	ASSLIGEVWGGRGGYT
TRBV6-1	TRBJ1-5	TRBD1	ASSEGRGLNQPQH
TRBV19	TRBJ2-7	.	ASSINGESYEQY
TRBV27	TRBJ1-2	TRBD1	ASSLSGTGDGYT
TRBV28	TRBJ1-5	.	ASSPVNQPQH
TRBV4-1	TRBJ2-5	.	ASSQVPGVVETQY
TRBV25-1	TRBJ1-6	TRBD1	ASSPPGGFYSPLH
TRBV27	TRBJ2-7	TRBD1	ASSPRQGLGNEQY
TRBV13	TRBJ2-7	.	ASSLGQYEQY
TRBV19	TRBJ2-7	.	ASSIGTPFSYEQY
TRBV6-1	TRBJ2-3	TRBD2	ASSESPAVAGARDTQY
TRBV5-1	TRBJ2-7	TRBD1	ASSSQGTGGGYEQY
TRBV7-9	TRBJ2-7	TRBD2	ASSRLAGLEEQY
TRBV11-2	TRBJ2-1	TRBD2	ASSLLGTSGGSSYNEQF
TRBV7-2	TRBJ2-7	TRBD1	ASSLRQGLSYEQY
TRBV9	TRBJ1-4	TRBD1	ASSASRGQGEKLF
TRBV9	TRBJ1-2	TRBD1	ASSPSDRANYGYT
TRBV9	TRBJ2-2	TRBD2	ASSVAGVTGELF
TRBV7-2	TRBJ2-7	TRBD2	ASSPDRLAVDEQY